This TCR beta chain appears in the sequencing data of a study of blood T cell repertoires in COVID-19 (dated by TCRdb to the early 2020s). In terms of the full investigation: Samples covering the acute and convalescent phases of COVID-19 were provided by collaborators in the United States, Italy and Spain. The prospective study material was composed of cDNA or gDNA derived from T cells, B-cell-depleted T cells, or PBMCs. Deeply sampled blood TCRbeta repertoires from subjects exposed to, actively infected with, or recovered from COVID-19 were included in the dataset. The repertoires were made available in a free public database intended to serve as a resource for research on the immune response to SARS-CoV-2. The samples were drawn from the first 160 participants of the ongoing ImmuneRACE study and from some 1,300 subjects provided by 6 global collaborators. The sample metadata nearly always contained a de-identified subject ID, COVID-19 status, age in years and sex. HLA class I and class II types, where available, came from metadata supplied by the sample provider rather than from assay-based typing.

CDR3 length: 15 amino acids, cysteine to phenylalanine. CDR3 DNA only is kept here, 45 bases in frame from base 1. Relative to germline, V is 0 bases shorter and J is 6 bases shorter, with 12 bases between their ends. Reading the germline V gene gives CDR1 MNHNS and CDR2 SASEGT. Comment on this clone: Its antigen is currently not known. No per-base quality is available; no much larger clone lies one base away.

At one collaborating source in Seattle, patients were enrolled during active infection and were followed longitudinally through the course of disease. Collaborating institutions collected whole blood in K2EDTA tubes following their own protocols. For TCRbeta analysis, collaborators shipped samples as frozen whole blood, isolated PBMCs, or DNA extracted from either of those sample types. Results the study describes overall, beyond this receptor: Clinical and demographic metadata were provided uncurated, with the amount varying by source and participant.

TCRbeta CDR3 regions were amplified from genomic DNA using the immunoSEQ Assay, a bias-controlled multiplex PCR. In the authors' own workflow: The number of nucleated cells in each sample was estimated from the amplification of reference gene primers within the assay. Sequence reads were collapsed and filtered to measure the absolute abundance of every unique TCRbeta CDR3 rearrangement. For each sample, productive Simpson clonality was calculated as the square root of Simpson's diversity index across productive rearrangements. The table was pulled from immuneACCESS by TCRdb, which kept in-frame rearrangements only. Such tables lose some clones; where checked, under half of the loss comes from unresolved V genes, and the rest has no known cause. V and J calls and clone size are copied from that table; D and trimming were computed from the DNA. The sample data list about 130,000 clones, and 86% of these were observed just once. About an eighth of the sample comes from the top ten.

The TCR originated in a woman aged 70-85 years with COVID-19, enrolled during active disease. The rearrangement combines TRBV6-1 with TRBJ1-5, and the D gene may be TRBD1, 6 bases matching. Sequencing was carried out using peripheral blood. The CDR3 reads as follows: CASSEAQGLGQPQHF. The nucleotide sequence reads as follows: TGTGCCAGCAGTGAAGCACAGGGATTGGGTCAGCCCCAGCATTTT.